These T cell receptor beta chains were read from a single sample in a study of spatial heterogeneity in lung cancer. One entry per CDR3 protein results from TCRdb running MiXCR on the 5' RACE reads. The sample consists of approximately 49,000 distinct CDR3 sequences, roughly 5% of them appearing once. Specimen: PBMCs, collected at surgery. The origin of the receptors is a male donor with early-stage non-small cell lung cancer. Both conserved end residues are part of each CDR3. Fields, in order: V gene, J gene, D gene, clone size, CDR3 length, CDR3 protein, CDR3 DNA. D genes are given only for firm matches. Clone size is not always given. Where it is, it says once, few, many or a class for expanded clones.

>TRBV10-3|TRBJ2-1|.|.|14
CAAQGRPDGDEQFF
TGTGCCGCACAGGGGAGGCCCGATGGGGATGAGCAGTTCTTC
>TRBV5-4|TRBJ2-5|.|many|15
CASSLDGGGRETQYF
TGTGCCAGCAGCTTGGACGGGGGCGGACGAGAGACCCAGTACTTC
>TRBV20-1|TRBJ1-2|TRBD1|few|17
CSASLPPRTGANYGYTF
TGCAGTGCTAGTCTACCCCCAAGGACAGGGGCTAACTATGGCTACACCTTC
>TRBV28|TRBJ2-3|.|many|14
CASSLGGNEDTQYF
TGTGCCAGCAGTTTAGGAGGGAATGAAGATACGCAGTATTTT
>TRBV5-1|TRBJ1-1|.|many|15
CASSLATGRATEAFF
TGCGCCAGCAGCTTGGCCACGGGGAGGGCCACTGAAGCTTTCTTT
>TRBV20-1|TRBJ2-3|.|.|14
CSAVGANPTDTQYF
TGCAGTGCTGTGGGGGCCAATCCCACAGATACGCAGTATTTT
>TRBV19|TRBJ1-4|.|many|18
CASSIDERRRSSNEKLFF
TGTGCCAGTAGTATAGATGAACGGAGGAGATCGTCTAATGAAAAACTGTTTTTT
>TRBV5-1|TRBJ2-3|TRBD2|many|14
CASSSTSGTDTQYF
TGCGCCAGCAGCTCAACTAGCGGGACAGATACGCAGTATTTT
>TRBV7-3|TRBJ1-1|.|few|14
CASSLGGLNTEAFF
TGTGCCAGCAGCTTAGGGGGGCTGAACACTGAAGCTTTCTTT
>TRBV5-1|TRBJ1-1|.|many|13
CASSLGSLAEAFF
TGCGCCAGCAGCTTGGGTTCGCTTGCCGAAGCTTTCTTT
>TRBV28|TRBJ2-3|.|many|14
CASSPIARTDTQYF
TGTGCCAGCAGTCCTATAGCTCGGACAGATACGCAGTATTTT
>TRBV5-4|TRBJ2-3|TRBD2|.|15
CASSRAGGPLETQYF
TGTGCCAGCAGCCGGGCGGGGGGCCCGCTTGAAACGCAGTATTTT
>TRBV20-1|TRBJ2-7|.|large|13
CSARGWAISEQYF
TGCAGTGCTAGGGGCTGGGCCATCTCCGAGCAGTACTTC
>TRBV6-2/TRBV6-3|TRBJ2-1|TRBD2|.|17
CASSRIRTSISYNEQFF
TGTGCCAGCAGCCGCATCCGGACTAGCATCTCCTACAATGAGCAGTTCTTC
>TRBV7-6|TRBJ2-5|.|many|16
CASSLSQPRGIETQYF
TGTGCCAGCAGCTTATCCCAACCTCGGGGGATAGAGACCCAGTACTTC
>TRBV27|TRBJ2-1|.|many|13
CASSLGSRDEQFF
TGTGCCAGCAGTTTAGGCAGTCGCGATGAGCAGTTCTTC